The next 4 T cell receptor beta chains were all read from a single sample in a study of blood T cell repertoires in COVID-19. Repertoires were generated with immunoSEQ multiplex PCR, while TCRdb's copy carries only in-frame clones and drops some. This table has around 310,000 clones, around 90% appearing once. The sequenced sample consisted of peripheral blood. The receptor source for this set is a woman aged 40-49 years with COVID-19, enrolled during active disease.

The CDR3 DNA reads as TGTGCCAGCAGTGTGGGAAACAGGGGTGGCGAGCAGTACTTC. Translation gives CASSVGNRGGEQYF. This chain links TRBV28 with TRBJ2-7, with 7 bases fitting TRBD1. The germline gives CDR1 MDHEN, CDR2 SYDVKM. The V segment lost 5 bases and the J segment 6 bases; nucleotides outside the gene matches: 10. The CDR3 sequence is 14 residues long.

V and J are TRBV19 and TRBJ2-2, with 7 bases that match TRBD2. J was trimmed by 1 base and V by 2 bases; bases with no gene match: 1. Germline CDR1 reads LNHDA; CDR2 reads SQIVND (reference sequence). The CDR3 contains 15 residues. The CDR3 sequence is CASSILAVNTGELFF. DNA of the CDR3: TGTGCCAGTAGTATACTAGCGGTGAACACCGGGGAGCTGTTTTTT.

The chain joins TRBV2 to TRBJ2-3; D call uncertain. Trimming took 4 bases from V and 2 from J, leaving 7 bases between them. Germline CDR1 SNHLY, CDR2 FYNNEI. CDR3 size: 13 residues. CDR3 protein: CASSAHLTDTQYF. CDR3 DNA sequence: TGTGCCAGCAGTGCACACCTCACAGATACGCAGTATTTT.

CDR3 amino acids: CASSLRLARELFF. DNA for the CDR3: TGTGCCAGCAGTTTAAGACTAGCGCGGGAGCTGTTTTTT. V is TRBV12-3 or TRBV12-4 and J is TRBJ2-2; TRBD2 matches 8 bases. This CDR3 contains 13 residues. The trim removed 2 bases at V and 9 bases at J, leaving 2 bases unmatched.